This T cell receptor (beta chain) was retrieved from a study of blood T cell repertoires in COVID-19. Overall study: In each case, the material was cDNA or gDNA derived from T cells, B-cell-depleted T cells, or PBMCs.

Per the authors' pipeline: Reference gene primer amplification yielded estimated nucleated cell counts. Measured with immunoSEQ multiplex PCR; TCRdb has only the in-frame clones, and not every one. The DNA was the basis for D and trimming; V, J and clone size are from that table. The repertoire holds about 49,000 clones, with 82% as singletons. The germline V and J ends were trimmed by 2 bases and 0 bases, with 7 bases remaining between them. The CDR3 totals 14 residues. CDR1 is MDHEN, CDR2 SYDVKM, per germline. The sequence came from an older woman with acute or convalescent COVID-19. The sequenced material came from peripheral blood. V gene TRBV28 combines with J gene TRBJ1-1; no clear D gene. The CDR3 region has the DNA TGTGCCAGCAGTTTAACGGGTATGAACACTGAAGCTTTCTTT. Amino acid sequence: CASSLTGMNTEAFF.